This TCR beta chain was captured in a study of blood T cell repertoires in COVID-19. Germline V gene data show CDR1 as MNHEY and CDR2 as SVGAGI. The V and J ends lost 7 bases and 0 bases, in that order; junction bases with no gene match: 6. The CDR3 has 14 amino acids. Source study methods: Estimates of nucleated cell counts were drawn from the amplification of reference gene primers. Profiling relied on immunoSEQ multiplex PCR, and the TCRdb table lists in-frame clones only, not all of them. V, J and clone size were drawn from that table, and D and trimming were deduced from the DNA. The table shows fewer than 500,000 clones, with roughly 89% occurring only once.

Sequenced material: peripheral blood. The receptor was derived from a woman aged 25 to 39 with acute or convalescent COVID-19. This chain uses TRBV6-5 with TRBJ2-7; 7 bases match TRBD1. This CDR3 reads CASKRTGSSYEQYF. CDR3 nucleotide sequence: TGTGCCAGCAAACGGACAGGTAGCTCCTACGAGCAGTACTTC.